The clone carrying this T cell receptor (beta chain) has only a few counts. Its antigen is undetermined. The CDR3 length is 15 residues. Trimming took 6 bases from V and 2 from J; bases not matched to a gene: 6. Germline V gives CDR1 MNHEY, CDR2 SMNVEV (reference sequence). This record comes from a study of T cells in Graves' hyperthyroidism and ophthalmopathy. The source material, RNA transcripts, was used to amplify TCR beta CDR3 regions. The primer set for the first-round RT-PCR of the TCR CDR3 was HTBI. TCRdb reanalysed the multiplex PCR reads using MiXCR and keeps one entry per CDR3 protein. This table holds around 250,000 distinct CDR3 sequences, 13% to 15% found once. Study-wide findings and caveats: Ophthalmopathy and stable hyperthyroidism were told apart by a 13 V-J model.

The chain uses TRBV27 and TRBJ2-3, with TRBD1 matching 9 bases. Sequencing input: blood. This TCR was recovered from a woman aged 40 to 50 with Graves' hyperthyroidism that later progressed to Graves' ophthalmopathy. CDR3 sequence: CASSRGTGLTDTQYF. DNA for the CDR3: TGTGCCAGCAGCCGTGGGACAGGGCTCACAGATACGCAGTATTTT.